This T cell receptor (beta chain) was recovered during a study of cytomegalovirus exposure and HLA in healthy donors. Points from the study as a whole: Generally TCR sequences proved uncommon, though certain public TCRs appeared in numerous donors. Equally common other TCR beta chains were less clonally expanded than HLA-associated ones, a later analysis found.

Losses at the gene ends were 0 bases for V and 9 bases for J; bases not matched to a gene: 9. The length of the CDR3 is 16 residues. In germline, CDR1 is SGDLS, CDR2 YYNGEE. This clone was seen a single time. Its antigen is currently unknown. Healthy people donating bone marrow made up the donors. The PCR had 60 Vbeta and 13 Jbeta primers. As originally analysed: In a later analysis, the count reached about 82 million unique TCR beta chains, with roughly 11 million shared. Clones were sequenced by immunoSEQ multiplex PCR, and TCRdb holds only the in-frame ones, with some missing. Clone size and the V and J calls come from that table; the DNA yielded D and trimming. The sample lists approximately 140,000 clones, roughly four fifths occurring once.

This sequence originates from a boy aged 2-15 years in good health and CMV-seronegative. The sample was PBMCs. This rearrangement joins TRBV9 to TRBJ2-1; 10 bases align to TRBD2. The CDR3 DNA is TGTGCCAGCAGCGTAGGAGATAGCGGGAGGCAGGGTGAGCAGTTCTTC. It encodes CASSVGDSGRQGEQFF.